The T cell receptor (beta chain) described here comes from a study of PD-1 blockade in classical Hodgkin lymphoma. Germline V lookup: CDR1 SGDLS, CDR2 YYNGEE. The CDR3 is 13 residues long. V was clipped by 4 bases and J by 12 bases, with 19 bases between them. This clone was seen only a few times. Time point indicated: cycle 4 day 1 (C4D1), after 5 to 7 weeks of nivolumab. All patients experienced relapse after autologous stem cell transplantation, and brentuximab vedotin exposure was variable. PBMCs, once thawed, yielded CD8+ T cells isolated by magnetic negative selection. Profiled with immunoSEQ multiplex PCR; TCRdb holds only in-frame clones, not every one. The table has 15,000 to 25,000 clones, roughly 82% seen once.

The TCR was taken from a human donor with classical Hodgkin lymphoma. Sequenced here: CD8+ T cells from blood, sampled before the fourth cycle of nivolumab. The chain employs TRBV9 and TRBJ1-1; D may be TRBD1 (6 bases). The CDR3 DNA sequence: TGTGCCAGCAGCCCGGGACAAACGTTCTTACCTTTCTTT. It translates to CASSPGQTFLPFF.